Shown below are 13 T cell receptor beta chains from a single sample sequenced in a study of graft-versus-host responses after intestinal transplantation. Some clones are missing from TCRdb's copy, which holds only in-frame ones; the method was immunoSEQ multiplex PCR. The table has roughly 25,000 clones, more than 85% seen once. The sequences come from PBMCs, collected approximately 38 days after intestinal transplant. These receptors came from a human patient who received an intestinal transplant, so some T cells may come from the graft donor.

DNA of the CDR3: TGTGCCAGCAGCTTAGCTCCACAGGGGGCAAGCAATCAGCCCCAGCATTTT. Its translation is CASSLAPQGASNQPQHF. This chain joins TRBV7-9 and TRBJ1-5, with 9 bases lining up with TRBD1. The J segment lost 1 base and the V segment lost 0 bases, leaving 4 bases of the junction unmatched. The CDR3 is 17 amino acids. Germline V CDR1 and CDR2: SEHNR, FQNEAQ (reference sequence).

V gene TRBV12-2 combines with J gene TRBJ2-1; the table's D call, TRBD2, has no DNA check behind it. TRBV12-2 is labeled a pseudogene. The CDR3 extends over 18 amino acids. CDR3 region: CASRPRLLAEREGREQFF. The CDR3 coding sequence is TGTGCAAGTCGCCCTCGGCTGTTGGCTGAGCGGGAGGGCCGTGAGCAGTTCTTC.

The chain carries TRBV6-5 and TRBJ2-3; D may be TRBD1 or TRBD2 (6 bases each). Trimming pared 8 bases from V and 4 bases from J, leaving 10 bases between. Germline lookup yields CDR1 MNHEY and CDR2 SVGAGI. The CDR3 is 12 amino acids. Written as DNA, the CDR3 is TGTGCCAGCGGGGGGCTATCAGATACGCAGTATTTT. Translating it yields CASGGLSDTQYF.

CDR3 nucleotides: TGTGCCAGCAGCCGGGAACAGGGCCCGAACACCGGGGAGCTGTTTTTT. Translation: CASSREQGPNTGELFF. The chain uses TRBV28 and TRBJ2-2; the D gene is possibly TRBD1 (6 bases). The V gene's germline CDR1 is MDHEN and CDR2 SYDVKM. V lost 6 bases to trimming and J lost 0 bases, with 14 bases between them. The CDR3 extends over 16 amino acids.

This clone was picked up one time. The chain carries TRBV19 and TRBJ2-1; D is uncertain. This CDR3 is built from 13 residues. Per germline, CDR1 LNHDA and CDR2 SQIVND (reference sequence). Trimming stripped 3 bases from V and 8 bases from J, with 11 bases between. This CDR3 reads CASSMRVKDEQFF. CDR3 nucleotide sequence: TGTGCCAGTAGTATGCGTGTGAAGGATGAGCAGTTCTTC.

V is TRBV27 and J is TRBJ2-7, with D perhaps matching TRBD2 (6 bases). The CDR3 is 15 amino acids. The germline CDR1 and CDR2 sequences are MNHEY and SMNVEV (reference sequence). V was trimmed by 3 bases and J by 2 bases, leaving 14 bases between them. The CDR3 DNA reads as TGTGCCAGCAGTTTTTCGGCCGGAGGGGCCTACGAGCAGTACTTC. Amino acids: CASSFSAGGAYEQYF.

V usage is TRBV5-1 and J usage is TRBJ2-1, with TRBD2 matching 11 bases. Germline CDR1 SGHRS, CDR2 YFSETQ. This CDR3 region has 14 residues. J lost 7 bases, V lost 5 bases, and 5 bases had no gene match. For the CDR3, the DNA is TGCGCCAGCAGAACTAGCGGGAGAAGAAATGAGCAGTTCTTC. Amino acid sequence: CASRTSGRRNEQFF.

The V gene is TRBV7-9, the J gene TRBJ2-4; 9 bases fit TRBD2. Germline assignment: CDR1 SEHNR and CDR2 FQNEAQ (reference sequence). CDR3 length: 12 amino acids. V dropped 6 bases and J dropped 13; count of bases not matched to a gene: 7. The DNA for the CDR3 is TGTGCCAGCAGGCCAGCGGGGGGCGTACAGTACTTC. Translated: CASRPAGGVQYF.

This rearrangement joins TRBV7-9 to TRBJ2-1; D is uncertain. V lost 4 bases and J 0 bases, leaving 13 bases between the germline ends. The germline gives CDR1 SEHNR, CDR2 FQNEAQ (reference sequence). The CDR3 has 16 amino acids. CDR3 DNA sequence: TGTGCCAGCAGCTCCTTCGGGTCGAGCTCCTACAATGAGCAGTTCTTC. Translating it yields CASSSFGSSSYNEQFF.

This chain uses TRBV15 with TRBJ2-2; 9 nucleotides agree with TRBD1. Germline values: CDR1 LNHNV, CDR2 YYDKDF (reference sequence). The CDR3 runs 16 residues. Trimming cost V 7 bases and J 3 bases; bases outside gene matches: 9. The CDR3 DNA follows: TGTGCCACCACAATACAGGGGGCGGGGTACACCGGGGAGCTGTTTTTT. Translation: CATTIQGAGYTGELFF.

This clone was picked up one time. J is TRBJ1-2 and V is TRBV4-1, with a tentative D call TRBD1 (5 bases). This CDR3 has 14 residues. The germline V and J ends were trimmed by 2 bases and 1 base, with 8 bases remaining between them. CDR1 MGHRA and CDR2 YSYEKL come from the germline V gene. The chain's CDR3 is CASSQSDSNYGYTF. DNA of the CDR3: TGCGCCAGCAGCCAATCCGACAGTAACTATGGCTACACCTTC.

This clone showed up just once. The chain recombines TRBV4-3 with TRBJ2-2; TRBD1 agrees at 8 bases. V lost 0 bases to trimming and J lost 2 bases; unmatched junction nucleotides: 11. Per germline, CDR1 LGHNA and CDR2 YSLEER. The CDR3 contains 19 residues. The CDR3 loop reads CASSQDRGAGGRNTGELFF. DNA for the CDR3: TGCGCCAGCAGCCAAGATCGGGGAGCAGGGGGCCGAAACACCGGGGAGCTGTTTTTT.

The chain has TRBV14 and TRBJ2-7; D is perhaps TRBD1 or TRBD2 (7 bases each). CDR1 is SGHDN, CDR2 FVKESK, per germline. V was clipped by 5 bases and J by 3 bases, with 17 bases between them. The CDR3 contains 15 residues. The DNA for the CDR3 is TGTGCCAGCAGCTCAGGGGGAGGGCCGTACTACGAGCAGTACTTC. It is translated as CASSSGGGPYYEQYF.